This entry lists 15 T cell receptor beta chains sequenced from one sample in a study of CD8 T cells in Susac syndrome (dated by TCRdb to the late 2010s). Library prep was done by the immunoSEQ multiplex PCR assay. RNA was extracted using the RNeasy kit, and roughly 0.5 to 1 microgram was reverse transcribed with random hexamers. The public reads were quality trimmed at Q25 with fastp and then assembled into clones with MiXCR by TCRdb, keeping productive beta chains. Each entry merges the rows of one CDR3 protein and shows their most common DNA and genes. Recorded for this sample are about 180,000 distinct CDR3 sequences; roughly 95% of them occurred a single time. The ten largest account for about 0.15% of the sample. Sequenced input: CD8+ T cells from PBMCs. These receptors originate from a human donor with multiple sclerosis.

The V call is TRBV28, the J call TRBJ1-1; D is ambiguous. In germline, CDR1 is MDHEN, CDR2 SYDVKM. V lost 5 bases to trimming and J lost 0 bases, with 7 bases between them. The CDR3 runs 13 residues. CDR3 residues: CASSPNMNTEAFF. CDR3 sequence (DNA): TGTGCCAGCAGTCCTAACATGAACACTGAAGCTTTCTTT.

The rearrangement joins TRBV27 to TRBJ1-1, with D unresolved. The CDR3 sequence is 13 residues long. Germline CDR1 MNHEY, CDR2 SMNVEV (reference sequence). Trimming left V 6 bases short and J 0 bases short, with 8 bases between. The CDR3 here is CASRQNLNTEAFF. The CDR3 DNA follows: TGTGCCAGCAGACAGAACTTGAACACTGAAGCTTTCTTT.

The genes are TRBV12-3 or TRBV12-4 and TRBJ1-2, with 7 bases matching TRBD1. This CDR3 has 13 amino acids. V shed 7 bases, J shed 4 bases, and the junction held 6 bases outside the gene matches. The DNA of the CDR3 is TGTGCCAGCACCGCGGGACAGAGCTATGGCTACACCTTC. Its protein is CASTAGQSYGYTF.

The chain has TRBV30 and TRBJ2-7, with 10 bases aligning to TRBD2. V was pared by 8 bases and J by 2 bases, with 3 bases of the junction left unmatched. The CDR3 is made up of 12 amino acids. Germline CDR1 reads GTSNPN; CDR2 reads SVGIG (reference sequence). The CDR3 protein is CAGTSGTYEQYF. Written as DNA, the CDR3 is TGTGCCGGAACTAGCGGGACCTACGAGCAGTACTTC.

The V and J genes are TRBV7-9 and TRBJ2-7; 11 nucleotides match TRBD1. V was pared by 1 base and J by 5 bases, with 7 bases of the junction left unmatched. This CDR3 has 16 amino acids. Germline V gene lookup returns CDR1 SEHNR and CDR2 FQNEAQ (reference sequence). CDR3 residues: CASSLGEGTGGNEQYF. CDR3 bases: TGTGCCAGCAGCTTAGGCGAAGGGACAGGGGGTAACGAGCAGTACTTC.

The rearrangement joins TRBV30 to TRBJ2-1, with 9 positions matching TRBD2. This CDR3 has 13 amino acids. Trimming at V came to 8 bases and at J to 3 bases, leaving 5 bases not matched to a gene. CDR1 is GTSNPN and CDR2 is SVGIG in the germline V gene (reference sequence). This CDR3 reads CAGRLADYNEQFF. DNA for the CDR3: TGTGCCGGACGACTAGCGGACTACAATGAGCAGTTCTTC.

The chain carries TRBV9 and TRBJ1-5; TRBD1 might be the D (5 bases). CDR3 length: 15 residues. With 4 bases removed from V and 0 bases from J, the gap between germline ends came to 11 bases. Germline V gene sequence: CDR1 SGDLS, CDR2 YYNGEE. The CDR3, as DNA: TGTGCCAGCAGCCCGGACATTTCTAGCAATCAGCCCCAGCATTTT. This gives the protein CASSPDISSNQPQHF.

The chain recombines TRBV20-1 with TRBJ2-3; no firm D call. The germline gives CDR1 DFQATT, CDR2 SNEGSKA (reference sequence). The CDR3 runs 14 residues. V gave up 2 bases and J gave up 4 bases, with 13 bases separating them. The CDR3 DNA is TGCAGTGCTAGACACCCCCCACATGCAGATACGCAGTATTTT. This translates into CSARHPPHADTQYF.

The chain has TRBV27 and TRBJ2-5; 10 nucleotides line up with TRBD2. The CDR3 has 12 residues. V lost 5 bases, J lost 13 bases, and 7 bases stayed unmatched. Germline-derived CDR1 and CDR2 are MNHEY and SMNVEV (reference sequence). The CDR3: CASSPTSGSSYF. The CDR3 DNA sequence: TGTGCCAGCAGTCCGACTAGCGGGTCGTCGTACTTC.

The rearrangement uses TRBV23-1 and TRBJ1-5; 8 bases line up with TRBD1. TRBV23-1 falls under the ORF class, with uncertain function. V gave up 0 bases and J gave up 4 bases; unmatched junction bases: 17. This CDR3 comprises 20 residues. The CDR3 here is CASSQSYPDRVLAGNQPQHF. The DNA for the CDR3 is TGCGCCAGCAGTCAATCTTATCCGGACAGGGTACTAGCAGGGAATCAGCCCCAGCATTTT.

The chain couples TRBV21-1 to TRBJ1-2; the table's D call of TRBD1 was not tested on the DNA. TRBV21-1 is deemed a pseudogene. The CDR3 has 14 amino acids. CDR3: CASSKESGSYGYTF. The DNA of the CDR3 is TGTGCCAGCAGCAAAGAATCAGGGTCCTATGGCTACACCTTC.

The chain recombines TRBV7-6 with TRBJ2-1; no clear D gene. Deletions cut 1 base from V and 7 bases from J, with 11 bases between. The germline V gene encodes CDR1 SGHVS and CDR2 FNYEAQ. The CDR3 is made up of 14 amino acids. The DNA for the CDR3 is TGTGCCAGCAGCTTAGTAGATGGAGCGAATGAGCAGTTCTTC. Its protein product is CASSLVDGANEQFF.

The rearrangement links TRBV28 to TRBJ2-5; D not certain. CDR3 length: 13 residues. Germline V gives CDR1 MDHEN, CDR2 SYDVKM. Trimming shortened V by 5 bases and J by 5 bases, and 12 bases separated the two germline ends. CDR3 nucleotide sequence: TGTGCCAGCAGTCTGACCCTAGTTGAGACCCAGTACTTC. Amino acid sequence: CASSLTLVETQYF.

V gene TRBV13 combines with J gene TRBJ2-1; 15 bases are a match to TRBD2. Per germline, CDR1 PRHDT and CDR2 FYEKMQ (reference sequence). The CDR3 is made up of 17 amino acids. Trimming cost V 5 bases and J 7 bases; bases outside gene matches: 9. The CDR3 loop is CASSQHLGLAGGNEQFF. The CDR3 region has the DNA TGTGCCAGCAGCCAGCACCTCGGACTAGCGGGGGGGAATGAGCAGTTCTTC.

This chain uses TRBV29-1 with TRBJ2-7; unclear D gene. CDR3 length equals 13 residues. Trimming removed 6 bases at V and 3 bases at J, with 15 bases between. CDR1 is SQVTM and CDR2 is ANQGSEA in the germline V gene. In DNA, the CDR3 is TGCAGCGTCATGAGGTCCGAGGTCTACGAGCAGTACTTC. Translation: CSVMRSEVYEQYF.